The 14 T cell receptor beta chains reported below all come from one sample, sequenced in a study of blood T cells in healthy people across ages. PCR was performed a second time for roughly 7 to 12 cycles using a sample-barcoded 5' primer and a J-beta primer mix. TCRdb passed the 5' RACE reads through MiXCR, listing each CDR3 protein once. Here the sample spans fewer than 650,000 distinct CDR3 sequences, 27% being singletons. The sample was also reused in another study, on T cells of mothers and their children.

Sequencing was carried out using blood. These receptors were obtained from a boy younger than 10 in good health.

In nucleotides, the CDR3 is TGCGCCAGCAGTGACCGTGAATGGTTTGCGCCCCCGCCGAACACCGGGGAGCTGTTTTTT. Translated: CASSDREWFAPPPNTGELFF. V usage is TRBV10-2 and J usage is TRBJ2-2; D is undetermined. Germline V gene lookup returns CDR1 WSHSY and CDR2 SAAADI. The V and J ends lost 3 bases and 0 bases respectively, with 23 bases between them. The CDR3 has 20 residues.

This clonotype turned up a few times. This chain links TRBV20-1 with TRBJ1-1; D call uncertain. CDR3 length equals 13 residues. The V gene's germline CDR1 is DFQATT and CDR2 SNEGSKA (reference sequence). The V end lost 5 bases, the J end lost 0 bases, and 10 bases lay between the germline ends. This CDR3 reads CSASLSMNTEAFF. CDR3 in DNA: TGCAGTGCTTCTCTAAGCATGAACACTGAAGCTTTCTTT.

This clonotype has more than one count but fewer than ten. This chain uses TRBV28 with TRBJ2-3, with D uncertain. Germline V gives CDR1 MDHEN, CDR2 SYDVKM. The CDR3 has 10 amino acids. Trimming left V 8 bases short and J 4 bases short, with 4 bases between. CDR3 sequence reads: CASAADTQYF. CDR3 coding DNA: TGTGCCAGCGCAGCAGATACGCAGTATTTT.

This chain uses TRBV3-1 with TRBJ2-7, with no clear D. Gene TRBJ2-5 matches the end of the DNA better, so the J call may be wrong. The germline V gene has CDR1 LGHDT and CDR2 YNNKEL (reference sequence). This CDR3 has 17 residues. CDR3 sequence reads: CASSQDTGPVHQETQYF. Here the CDR3 DNA reads TGTGCCAGCAGCCAAGATACTGGACCGGTACACCAAGAGACCCAGTACTTC.

CDR3 sequence: CAISELSRGGGNSPLHF. The DNA of the CDR3 is TGTGCCATCAGTGAGTTGTCCAGAGGGGGAGGGAATTCACCCCTCCACTTT. The chain couples TRBV10-3 to TRBJ1-6; a possible D gene is TRBD1 (6 bases). Germline CDR1 is ENHRY and CDR2 is SYGVKD. The CDR3 has 17 amino acids. Trimming took off 1 base at V and 7 bases at J, with 17 bases between the two ends.

This clonotype was picked up a small number of times. The CDR3 region has the DNA TGCGCCAGCAGCCTAAACACAGGTACCCACGAGCAGTACTTC. Translating gives CASSLNTGTHEQYF. The chain links TRBV5-1 to TRBJ2-7, with D perhaps matching TRBD1 (5 bases). This CDR3 has 14 residues. Trimming removed 4 bases at V and 5 bases at J, with 16 bases between. The germline CDR1 and CDR2 sequences are SGHRS and YFSETQ.

The chain is built from TRBV20-1 and TRBJ1-5; 8 bases map to TRBD1. CDR1 and CDR2 from the germline V gene are DFQATT and SNEGSKA (reference sequence). The CDR3 is 16 residues long. With 6 bases clipped from V and 4 bases from J, the junction kept 14 bases outside the gene matches. The DNA for the CDR3 is TGCAGTGCCCTACGCGCAGGGGGCACTTTAAATCAGCCCCAGCATTTT. It encodes CSALRAGGTLNQPQHF.

This chain links TRBV7-2 with TRBJ1-1, with D unclear. V was trimmed by 5 bases and J by 7 bases, leaving 17 bases between them. The germline V gene has CDR1 SGHTA and CDR2 FQGNSA. The CDR3 sequence is 14 residues long. CDR3 sequence reads: CASSASTGVHEAFF. CDR3 bases: TGTGCCAGCAGCGCCTCGACTGGGGTGCATGAAGCTTTCTTT.

This clonotype was found a few times. The V gene is TRBV5-6, the J gene TRBJ2-2; the match to TRBD2 covers 10 bases. J was trimmed by 6 bases and V by 1 base; bases with no gene match: 3. Germline V gives CDR1 SGHDT, CDR2 YYEEEE. This CDR3 contains 15 residues. The CDR3 coding sequence is TGTGCCAGCAGCTTGCTAGCGGGAGAGGCCGGGGAGCTGTTTTTT. It translates to CASSLLAGEAGELFF.

The chain links TRBV12-3 or TRBV12-4 to TRBJ2-1; D might be TRBD1 (5 bases). Trimming cost V 6 bases and J 0 bases, with 9 bases left between them. This CDR3 is built from 14 residues. CDR3: CASRIDSSYNEQFF. CDR3 nucleotide sequence: TGTGCCAGCAGGATAGACAGCTCCTACAATGAGCAGTTCTTC.

The genes are TRBV5-1 and TRBJ2-7, with a possible D match to TRBD1 (6 bases). CDR1 and CDR2 (germline): SGHRS, YFSETQ. The CDR3 is 14 amino acids. V was trimmed by 7 bases and J by 5 bases, leaving 19 bases between them. The CDR3 region is CASGVMGASNEQYF. CDR3 bases: TGCGCCAGCGGGGTTATGGGGGCGTCAAACGAGCAGTACTTC.

This clonotype was observed a few times. The V and J genes are TRBV5-5 and TRBJ1-1, with D unclear. V lost 0 bases to trimming and J lost 4 bases, with 13 bases between them. CDR3 length equals 15 residues. In germline, CDR1 is SGHKS, CDR2 YYEKEE (reference sequence). The CDR3 region is CASSLGILGTTEAFF. In nucleotides, the CDR3 is TGTGCCAGCAGCTTGGGTATCTTGGGTACCACTGAAGCTTTCTTT.

V usage is TRBV12-5 and J usage is TRBJ1-1; the D gene is possibly TRBD1 (6 bases). This CDR3 spans 15 amino acids. Trimming removed 1 base from V and 3 bases from J, with 12 bases in between. Germline-derived CDR1 and CDR2 are LGHNT and FRNRAP. CDR3 loop: CASGLAGGGDTEAFF. CDR3 DNA sequence: TGTGCTAGTGGTTTGGCCGGGGGCGGCGACACTGAAGCTTTCTTT.

This clonotype was seen more than once but under ten times. The chain has TRBV7-2 and TRBJ2-5, with 10 bases lining up with TRBD2. The CDR3 is 16 residues long. The germline V gene has CDR1 SGHTA and CDR2 FQGNSA. Trimming removed 4 bases from V and 3 bases from J; junction bases left unmatched: 8. The DNA of the CDR3 is TGTGCCAGCAGCTCAATCTCTAGCGGGGGTAAAGAGACCCAGTACTTC. It specifies CASSSISSGGKETQYF.